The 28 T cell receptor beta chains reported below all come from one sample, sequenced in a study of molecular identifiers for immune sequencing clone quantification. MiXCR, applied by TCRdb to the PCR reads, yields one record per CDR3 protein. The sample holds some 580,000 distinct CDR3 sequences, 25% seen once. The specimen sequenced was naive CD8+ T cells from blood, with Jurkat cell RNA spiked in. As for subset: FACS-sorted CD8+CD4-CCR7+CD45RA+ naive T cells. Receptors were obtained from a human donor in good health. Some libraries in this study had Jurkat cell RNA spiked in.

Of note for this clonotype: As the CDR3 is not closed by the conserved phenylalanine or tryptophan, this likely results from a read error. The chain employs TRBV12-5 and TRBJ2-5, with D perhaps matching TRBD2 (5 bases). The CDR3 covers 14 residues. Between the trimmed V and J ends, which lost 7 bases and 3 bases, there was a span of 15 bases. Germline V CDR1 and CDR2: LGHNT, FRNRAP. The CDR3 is CASATTRAEETQYS. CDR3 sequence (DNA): TGTGCTAGTGCTACAACGAGGGCAGAAGAGACCCAGTACTCC.

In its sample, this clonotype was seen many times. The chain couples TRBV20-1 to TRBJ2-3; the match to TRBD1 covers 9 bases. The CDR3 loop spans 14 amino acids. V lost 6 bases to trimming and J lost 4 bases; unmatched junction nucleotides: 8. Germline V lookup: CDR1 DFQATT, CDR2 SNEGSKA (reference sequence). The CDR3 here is CSAPGTGRADTQYF. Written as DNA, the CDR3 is TGCAGTGCCCCCGGGACAGGGAGGGCAGATACGCAGTATTTT.

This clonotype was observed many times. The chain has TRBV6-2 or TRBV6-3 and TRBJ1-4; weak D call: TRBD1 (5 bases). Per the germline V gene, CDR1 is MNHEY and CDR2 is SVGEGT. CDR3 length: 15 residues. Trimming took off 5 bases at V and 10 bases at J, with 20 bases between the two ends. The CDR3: CASSPDGALQGKLFF. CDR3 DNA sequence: TGTGCCAGCAGTCCAGATGGGGCCCTGCAGGGAAAACTGTTTTTT.

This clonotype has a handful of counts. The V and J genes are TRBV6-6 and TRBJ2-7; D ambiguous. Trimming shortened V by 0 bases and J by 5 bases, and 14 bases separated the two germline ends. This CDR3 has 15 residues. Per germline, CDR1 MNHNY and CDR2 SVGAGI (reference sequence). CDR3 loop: CASSYSWQAPDEQYF. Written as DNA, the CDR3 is TGTGCCAGCAGTTACTCGTGGCAGGCCCCCGACGAGCAGTACTTC.

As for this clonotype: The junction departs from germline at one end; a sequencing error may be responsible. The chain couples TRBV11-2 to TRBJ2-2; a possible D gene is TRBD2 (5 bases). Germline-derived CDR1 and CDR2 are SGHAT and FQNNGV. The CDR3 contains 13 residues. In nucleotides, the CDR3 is TGTGCCAGCAGCTTAGAGGTTACCGGGGAGCTGGTTTTT. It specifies CASSLEVTGELVF.

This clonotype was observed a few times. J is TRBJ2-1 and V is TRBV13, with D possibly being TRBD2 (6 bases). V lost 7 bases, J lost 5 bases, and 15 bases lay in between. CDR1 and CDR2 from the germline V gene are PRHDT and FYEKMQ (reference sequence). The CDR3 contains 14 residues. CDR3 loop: CASIWAGFDNEQFF. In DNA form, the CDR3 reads TGTGCCAGCATTTGGGCGGGATTCGACAATGAGCAGTTCTTC. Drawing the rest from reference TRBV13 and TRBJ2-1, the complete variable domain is AAGVIQSPRHLIKEKRETATLKCYPIPRHDTVYWYQQGPGQDPQFLISFYEKMQSDKGSIPDRFSAQQFSDYHSELNMSSLELGDSALYFCASIWAGFDNEQFFGPGTRLTVL.

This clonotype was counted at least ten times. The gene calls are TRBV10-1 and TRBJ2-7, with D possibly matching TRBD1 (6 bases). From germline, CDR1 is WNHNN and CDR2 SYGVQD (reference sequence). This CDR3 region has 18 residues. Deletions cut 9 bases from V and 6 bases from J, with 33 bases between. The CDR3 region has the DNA TGCGCCAGTAAACCCCCAGCCCTTACAGGGTTCCCGACCTGCGAGCAGTACTTC. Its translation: CASKPPALTGFPTCEQYF.

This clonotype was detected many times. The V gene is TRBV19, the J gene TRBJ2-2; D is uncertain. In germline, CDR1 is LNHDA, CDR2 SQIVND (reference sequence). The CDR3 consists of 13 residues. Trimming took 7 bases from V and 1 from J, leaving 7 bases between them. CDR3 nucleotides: TGTGCCAGTACCCTTGAGAACACCGGGGAGCTGTTTTTT. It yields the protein CASTLENTGELFF.

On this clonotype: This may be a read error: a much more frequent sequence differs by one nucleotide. CDR3 loop: CASSRNSKGDHRQGSKETRYF. As DNA, the CDR3 is TGTGCCAGCAGCCGGAATTCTAAGGGGGATCATAGACAAGGCTCAAAAGAGACCCGGTACTTC. The rearrangement uses TRBV9 and TRBJ2-5, with TRBD1 as a possible D gene (6 bases). The CDR3 loop spans 21 amino acids. CDR1 is SGDLS, CDR2 YYNGEE, per germline.

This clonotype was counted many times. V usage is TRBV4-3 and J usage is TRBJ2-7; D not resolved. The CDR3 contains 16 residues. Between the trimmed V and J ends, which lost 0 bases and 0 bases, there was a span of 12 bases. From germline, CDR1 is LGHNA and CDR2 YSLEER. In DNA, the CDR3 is TGCGCCAGCAGCCAAGATTCTATGGCGCGCTCCTACGAGCAGTACTTC. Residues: CASSQDSMARSYEQYF.

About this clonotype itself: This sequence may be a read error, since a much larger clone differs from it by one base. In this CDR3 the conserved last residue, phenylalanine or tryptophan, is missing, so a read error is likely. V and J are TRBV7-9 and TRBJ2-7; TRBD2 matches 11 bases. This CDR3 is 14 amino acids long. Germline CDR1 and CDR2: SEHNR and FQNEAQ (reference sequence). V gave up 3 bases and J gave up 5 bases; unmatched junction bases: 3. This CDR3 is CASSFSGRADEQYI. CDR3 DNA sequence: TGTGCCAGCAGCTTTAGCGGGAGGGCGGACGAGCAGTACATC.

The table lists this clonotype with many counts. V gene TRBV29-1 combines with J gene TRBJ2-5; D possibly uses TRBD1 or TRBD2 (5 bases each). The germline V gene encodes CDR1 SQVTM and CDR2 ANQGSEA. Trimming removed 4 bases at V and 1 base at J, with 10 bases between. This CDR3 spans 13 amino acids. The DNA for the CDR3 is TGCAGCGTTGGGGGGTTGGTCCAAGAGACCCAGTACTTC. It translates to CSVGGLVQETQYF.

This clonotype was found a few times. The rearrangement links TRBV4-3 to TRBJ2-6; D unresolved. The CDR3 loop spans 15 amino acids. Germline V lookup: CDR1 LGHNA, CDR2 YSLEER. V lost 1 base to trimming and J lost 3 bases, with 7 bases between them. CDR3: CASSQGSFGANVLTF. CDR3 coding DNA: TGCGCCAGCAGCCAAGGGAGTTTTGGGGCCAACGTCCTGACTTTC.

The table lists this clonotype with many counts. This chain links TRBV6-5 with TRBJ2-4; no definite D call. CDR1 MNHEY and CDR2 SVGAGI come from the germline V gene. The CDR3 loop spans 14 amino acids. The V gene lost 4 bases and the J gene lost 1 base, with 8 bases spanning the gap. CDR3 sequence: CASSLDVAKNIQYF. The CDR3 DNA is TGTGCCAGCAGTTTAGACGTGGCCAAAAACATTCAGTACTTC.

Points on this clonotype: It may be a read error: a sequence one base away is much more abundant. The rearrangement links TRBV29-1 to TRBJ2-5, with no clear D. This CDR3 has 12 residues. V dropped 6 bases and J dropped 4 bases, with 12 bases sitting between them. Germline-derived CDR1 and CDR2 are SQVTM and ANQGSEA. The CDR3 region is CSVLCSRETQYF. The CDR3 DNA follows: TGCAGCGTCCTGTGCAGTCGAGAGACCCAGTACTTC.

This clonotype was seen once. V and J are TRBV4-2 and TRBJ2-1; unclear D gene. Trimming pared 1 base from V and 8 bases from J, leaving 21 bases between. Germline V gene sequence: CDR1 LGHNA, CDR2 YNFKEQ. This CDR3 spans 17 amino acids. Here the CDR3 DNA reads TGTGCCAGCAGCCAAGGAGACGTAACCCCCGAGCTTCATGAGCAGTTCTTC. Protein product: CASSQGDVTPELHEQFF.

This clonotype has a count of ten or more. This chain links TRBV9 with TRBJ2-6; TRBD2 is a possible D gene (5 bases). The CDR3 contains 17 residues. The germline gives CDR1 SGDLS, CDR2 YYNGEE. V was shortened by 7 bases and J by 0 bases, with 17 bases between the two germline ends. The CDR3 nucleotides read TGTGCCAGCTCGGAGGCAAGCCTAGGCTCTGGGGCCAACGTCCTGACTTTC. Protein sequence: CASSEASLGSGANVLTF.

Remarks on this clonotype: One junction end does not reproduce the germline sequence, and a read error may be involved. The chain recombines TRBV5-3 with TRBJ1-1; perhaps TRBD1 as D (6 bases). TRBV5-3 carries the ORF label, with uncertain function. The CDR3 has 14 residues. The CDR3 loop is CASSKTGADTEALF. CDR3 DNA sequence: TGTGCCAGCAGCAAGACAGGTGCGGACACTGAAGCTCTCTTT.

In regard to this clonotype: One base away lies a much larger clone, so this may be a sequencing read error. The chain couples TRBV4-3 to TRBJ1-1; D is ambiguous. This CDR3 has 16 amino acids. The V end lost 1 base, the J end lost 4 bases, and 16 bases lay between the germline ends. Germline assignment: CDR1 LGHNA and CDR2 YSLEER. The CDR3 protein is CASSQGVSRRATEAFF. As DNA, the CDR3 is TGCGCCAGCAGCCAAGGTGTAAGCCGCCGGGCCACTGAAGCTTTCTTT.

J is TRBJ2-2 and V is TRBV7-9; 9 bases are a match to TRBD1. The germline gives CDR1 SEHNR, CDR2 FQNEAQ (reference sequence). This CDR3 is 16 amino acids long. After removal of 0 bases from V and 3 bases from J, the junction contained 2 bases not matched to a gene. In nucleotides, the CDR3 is TGTGCCAGCAGCTTAGCAGACAGGGGGGACACCGGGGAGCTGTTTTTT. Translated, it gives CASSLADRGDTGELFF. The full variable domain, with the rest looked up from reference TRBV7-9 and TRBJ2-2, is DTGVSQNPRHKITKRGQNVTFRCDPISEHNRLYWYRQTLGQGPEFLTYFQNEAQLEKSRLLSDRFSAERPKGSFSTLEIQRTEQGDSAMYLCASSLADRGDTGELFFGEGSRLTVL.

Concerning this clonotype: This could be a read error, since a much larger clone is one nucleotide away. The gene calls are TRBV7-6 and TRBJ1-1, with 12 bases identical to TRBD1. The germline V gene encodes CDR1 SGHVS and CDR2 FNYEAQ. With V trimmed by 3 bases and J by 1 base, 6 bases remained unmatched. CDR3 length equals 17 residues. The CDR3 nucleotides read TGTGCCAGCAGCTTTGGGACAGGGGGCAGGAAGAACACTGAAGCTTTCTTT. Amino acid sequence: CASSFGTGGRKNTEAFF.

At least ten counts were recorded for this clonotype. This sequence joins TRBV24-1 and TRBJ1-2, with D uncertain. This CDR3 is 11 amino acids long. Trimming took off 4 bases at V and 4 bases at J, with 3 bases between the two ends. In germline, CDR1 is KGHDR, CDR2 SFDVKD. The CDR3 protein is CATSDSYGYTF. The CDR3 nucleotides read TGTGCCACCAGTGACAGCTATGGCTACACCTTC.

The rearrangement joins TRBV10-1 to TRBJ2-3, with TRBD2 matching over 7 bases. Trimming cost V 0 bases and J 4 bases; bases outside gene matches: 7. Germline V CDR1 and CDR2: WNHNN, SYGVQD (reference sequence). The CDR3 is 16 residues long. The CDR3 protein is CASSESPGGSADTQYF. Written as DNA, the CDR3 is TGCGCCAGCAGTGAGTCTCCGGGGGGTTCAGCAGATACGCAGTATTTT.

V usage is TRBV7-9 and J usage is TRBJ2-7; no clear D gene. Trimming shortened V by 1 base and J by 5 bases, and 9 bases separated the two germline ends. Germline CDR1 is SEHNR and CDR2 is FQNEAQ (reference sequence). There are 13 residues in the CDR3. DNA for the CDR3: TGTGCCAGCAGCTTAGTGTCAGGCCACGAGCAGTACTTC. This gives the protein CASSLVSGHEQYF.

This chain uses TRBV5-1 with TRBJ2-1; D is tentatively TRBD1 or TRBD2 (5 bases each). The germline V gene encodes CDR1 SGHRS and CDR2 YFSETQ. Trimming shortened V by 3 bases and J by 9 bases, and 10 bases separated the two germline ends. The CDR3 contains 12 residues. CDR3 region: CASSWGTTEQFF. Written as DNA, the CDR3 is TGCGCCAGCAGCTGGGGGACGACTGAGCAGTTCTTC.

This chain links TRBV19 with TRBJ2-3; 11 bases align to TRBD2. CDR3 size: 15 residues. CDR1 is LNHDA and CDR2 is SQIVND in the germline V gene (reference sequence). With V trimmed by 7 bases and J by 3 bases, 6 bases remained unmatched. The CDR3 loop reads CASTVVAGGTDTQYF. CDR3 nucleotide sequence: TGTGCCAGTACCGTGGTAGCGGGGGGGACAGATACGCAGTATTTT.

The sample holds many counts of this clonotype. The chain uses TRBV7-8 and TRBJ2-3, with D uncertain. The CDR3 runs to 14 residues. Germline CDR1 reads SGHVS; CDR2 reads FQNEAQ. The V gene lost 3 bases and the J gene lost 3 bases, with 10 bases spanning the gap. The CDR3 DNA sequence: TGTGCCAGCAGCTTCCCAGTAGGGACAGATACGCAGTATTTT. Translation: CASSFPVGTDTQYF.

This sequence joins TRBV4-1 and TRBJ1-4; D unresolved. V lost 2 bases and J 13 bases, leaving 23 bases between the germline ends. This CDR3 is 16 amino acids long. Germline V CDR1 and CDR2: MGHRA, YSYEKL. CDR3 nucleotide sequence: TGCGCCAGCAGCCAAAGAATCGGGTCTCACGAATGGGGACTGTTTTTT. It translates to CASSQRIGSHEWGLFF.